This is a list of T cell receptor beta chains from one sample in a study of T cells of healthy individuals. MiXCR was run by TCRdb on the 5' RACE reads, yielding one entry per CDR3 protein. The sample lists around 63,000 distinct CDR3 sequences, 15% to 20% occurring once. The receptors come from a human donor in good health. CDR3s include the opening cysteine and the closing phenylalanine or tryptophan. Each record gives: D gene, J gene, clone size, V gene, CDR3 DNA, CDR3 protein. A D gene is named only where the DNA matches it firmly. Clone size is shown for a subset of rows, as once, few, many or a class of expanded clone.

D gene: NA; J gene: TRBJ2-2; clone size: NA; V gene: TRBV28; CDR3 DNA: TGTGCCAGCAAACCCCTACTCGAGAGGGCGACCGGGGAGCTGTTTTTT; CDR3 protein: CASKPLLERATGELFF
D gene: TRBD1; J gene: TRBJ1-1; clone size: many; V gene: TRBV18; CDR3 DNA: TGTGCCAGCCGACAGGGGGAAAGAGCTTTCTTT; CDR3 protein: CASRQGERAFF
D gene: TRBD1; J gene: TRBJ1-1; clone size: many; V gene: TRBV5-1; CDR3 DNA: TGCGCCAGCAGCTCGGGACAGTCTAAGACTGAAGCTTTCTTT; CDR3 protein: CASSSGQSKTEAFF
D gene: TRBD1; J gene: TRBJ2-7; clone size: many; V gene: TRBV7-2; CDR3 DNA: TGTGCCAGCAGCTTAGCGACAGGGTTCTACGAGCAGTACTTC; CDR3 protein: CASSLATGFYEQYF
D gene: NA; J gene: TRBJ1-6; clone size: NA; V gene: TRBV5-1; CDR3 DNA: TGCGCCAGCAGCTTACAGCTAAATAATTCACCCCTCCACTTT; CDR3 protein: CASSLQLNNSPLHF
D gene: TRBD1; J gene: TRBJ1-6; clone size: NA; V gene: TRBV18; CDR3 DNA: TGTGCCAGCTCGACCGAACAGGGGTCGGTAAAGCCCCTCCACTTT; CDR3 protein: CASSTEQGSVKPLHF
D gene: TRBD1; J gene: TRBJ2-7; clone size: many; V gene: TRBV7-9; CDR3 DNA: TGTGCCAGCAGCCTGACAGGGGACGAGCAGTACTTC; CDR3 protein: CASSLTGDEQYF
D gene: NA; J gene: TRBJ2-1; clone size: many; V gene: TRBV29-1; CDR3 DNA: TGCAGCGTTCAACAGGGCTACAATGAGCAGTTCTTC; CDR3 protein: CSVQQGYNEQFF
D gene: TRBD1; J gene: TRBJ1-1; clone size: NA; V gene: TRBV7-3; CDR3 DNA: TGTGCCAGCAGCCCCGGGACAGGGAAGTTTGGGAGCACTGAAGCTTTCTTT; CDR3 protein: CASSPGTGKFGSTEAFF
D gene: NA; J gene: TRBJ1-5; clone size: many; V gene: TRBV7-2; CDR3 DNA: TGTGCCAGCAGCCGAGAGGGTCATAGCAATCAGCCCCAGCATTTT; CDR3 protein: CASSREGHSNQPQHF
D gene: NA; J gene: TRBJ2-4; clone size: many; V gene: TRBV10-3; CDR3 DNA: TGTGCCATCAGTGGCGATAGCAAAAACATTCAGTACTTC; CDR3 protein: CAISGDSKNIQYF
D gene: NA; J gene: TRBJ2-1; clone size: many; V gene: TRBV7-6; CDR3 DNA: TGTGCCAGCAGCTTGAAGGGGGGGATCTACAATGAGCAGTTCTTC; CDR3 protein: CASSLKGGIYNEQFF
D gene: NA; J gene: TRBJ1-5; clone size: many; V gene: TRBV7-9; CDR3 DNA: TGTGCCAGCAGCTCAGGGGTAGGGGGTCAGCCCCAGCATTTT; CDR3 protein: CASSSGVGGQPQHF
D gene: TRBD1; J gene: TRBJ2-3; clone size: few; V gene: TRBV4-1; CDR3 DNA: TGCGCCAGCAGCCACACCGGGACAGGGGTGCCAGATACGCAGTATTTT; CDR3 protein: CASSHTGTGVPDTQYF
D gene: NA; J gene: TRBJ2-2; clone size: NA; V gene: TRBV5-1; CDR3 DNA: TGCGCCAGCAGCTGGGACTCCCTAGGCCCCGGGGAGCTGTTTTTT; CDR3 protein: CASSWDSLGPGELFF
D gene: NA; J gene: TRBJ2-3; clone size: NA; V gene: TRBV19; CDR3 DNA: TGTGCCAGTAGTATGGGACTTTCAGATACGCAGTATTTT; CDR3 protein: CASSMGLSDTQYF
D gene: TRBD1; J gene: TRBJ2-7; clone size: NA; V gene: TRBV28; CDR3 DNA: TGTGCCACCAAGAGGACAGGGAGCTCCTACGAGCAGTACTTC; CDR3 protein: CATKRTGSSYEQYF
D gene: NA; J gene: TRBJ2-3; clone size: few; V gene: TRBV4-1; CDR3 DNA: TGCGCCAGCAGCCCCCCAGGGGAACGGTCTAGCACAGATACGCAGTATTTT; CDR3 protein: CASSPPGERSSTDTQYF
D gene: NA; J gene: TRBJ1-1; clone size: few; V gene: TRBV5-5; CDR3 DNA: TGTGCCAGCAGCCTATTGACCGCCACTGAAGCTTTCTTT; CDR3 protein: CASSLLTATEAFF
D gene: NA; J gene: TRBJ1-5; clone size: many; V gene: TRBV4-1; CDR3 DNA: TGCGCCAGCAGCCAGTATGGCGGGCCTGCGGATCAGCCCCAGCATTTT; CDR3 protein: CASSQYGGPADQPQHF
D gene: NA; J gene: TRBJ1-4; clone size: NA; V gene: TRBV20-1; CDR3 DNA: TGCAGTGCTAGTTCGGCAGTTAATGAAAAACTGTTTTTT; CDR3 protein: CSASSAVNEKLFF
D gene: TRBD2; J gene: TRBJ2-1; clone size: few; V gene: TRBV7-2; CDR3 DNA: TGTGCCAGCAGCTTAGGAGCTAGCGGGGGTGAGCAGTTCTTC; CDR3 protein: CASSLGASGGEQFF
D gene: NA; J gene: TRBJ2-3; clone size: NA; V gene: TRBV2; CDR3 DNA: TGTGCCAGCAGTGACAGGGTGAGCACAGATACGCAGTATTTT; CDR3 protein: CASSDRVSTDTQYF
D gene: NA; J gene: TRBJ2-5; clone size: many; V gene: TRBV28; CDR3 DNA: TGTGCCAGCAATCGTTTGGGGGTGCAAGAGACCCAGTACTTC; CDR3 protein: CASNRLGVQETQYF
D gene: TRBD1; J gene: TRBJ1-1; clone size: NA; V gene: TRBV24-1; CDR3 DNA: TGTGCCAACCCCGGACAGGGGTATTTAGGGAACACTGAAGCTTTCTTT; CDR3 protein: CANPGQGYLGNTEAFF
D gene: NA; J gene: TRBJ1-4; clone size: many; V gene: TRBV6-1; CDR3 DNA: TGTGCCAGCAGTGACCCGGGGGACGTTGCAACTAATGAAAAACTGTTTTTT; CDR3 protein: CASSDPGDVATNEKLFF
D gene: TRBD1; J gene: TRBJ1-6; clone size: many; V gene: TRBV20-1; CDR3 DNA: TGCAGTGCTAGAGATTCGTCGGGACAGGGGACGGAAAATTCACCCCTCCACTTT; CDR3 protein: CSARDSSGQGTENSPLHF
D gene: TRBD1; J gene: TRBJ2-7; clone size: many; V gene: TRBV4-2; CDR3 DNA: TGTGCCAGCAGCCAAGAGGGGGACAGCTCCTACGAGCAGTACTTC; CDR3 protein: CASSQEGDSSYEQYF
D gene: NA; J gene: TRBJ2-7; clone size: once; V gene: TRBV5-5; CDR3 DNA: TGTGCCAGCAACCTGACCAGATTTTGGTACTTC; CDR3 protein: CASNLTRFWYF
D gene: TRBD2; J gene: TRBJ2-7; clone size: many; V gene: TRBV14; CDR3 DNA: TGTGCCAGCAGCCAAGGGACCAGCGGGAGTCTTGAGCAGTACTTC; CDR3 protein: CASSQGTSGSLEQYF